These T cell receptor beta chains were read from a single sample in a study of identical twins. Each CDR3 protein is one row after TCRdb ran MiXCR on the 5' RACE reads. Seen here are 200,000 to 250,000 distinct CDR3 sequences, approximately 7% observed once, and the top ten hold 3% to 4.5%. This same sample was also taken into another study, of yellow fever vaccine responses in identical twins.

Sequencing was carried out using memory (CD45RO+) T cells sorted from blood. The receptors originated from a woman aged 18-29 years in good health. The CDR3 runs from the conserved cysteine through the conserved F or W. A D gene is named only where the DNA matches it firmly. Only some rows state a clone size, as once, few, many or a class for expanded clones.

j_call: TRBJ2-1; v_call: TRBV28; clone_size: .; d_call: .; cdr3_nt: TGTGCCAGCAGCTCTCCTACAGGGAGTTCCTCGCCTGAGCAGTTCTTC; cdr3_aa: CASSSPTGSSSPEQFF
j_call: TRBJ1-1; v_call: TRBV20-1; clone_size: .; d_call: .; cdr3_nt: TGCACTGCTCCCCCTACAGGGAGGCCTGAAGCTTTCTTT; cdr3_aa: CTAPPTGRPEAFF
j_call: TRBJ1-5; v_call: TRBV7-6; clone_size: .; d_call: TRBD1; cdr3_nt: TGTGCCAGCAGCTTAGGGACGGACAGGGGATCCAATCAGCCCCAGCATTTT; cdr3_aa: CASSLGTDRGSNQPQHF
j_call: TRBJ2-5; v_call: TRBV7-2; clone_size: .; d_call: TRBD2; cdr3_nt: TGTGCCAGCAGCTTATGGCGGGGGGATCAAGAGACCCAGTACTTC; cdr3_aa: CASSLWRGDQETQYF
j_call: TRBJ2-1; v_call: TRBV14; clone_size: many; d_call: .; cdr3_nt: TGTGCCAGCAGCCAAGATATTACGGGTGAGCAGTTCTTC; cdr3_aa: CASSQDITGEQFF
j_call: TRBJ1-1; v_call: TRBV10-3; clone_size: few; d_call: .; cdr3_nt: TGTGCCATCAGTGAGGGGTGGGTGGCTGAAGCTTTCTTT; cdr3_aa: CAISEGWVAEAFF
j_call: TRBJ2-3; v_call: TRBV5-1; clone_size: many; d_call: .; cdr3_nt: TGCGCCAGCAGTTTTGGGGACCAGGCAGATACGCAGTATTTT; cdr3_aa: CASSFGDQADTQYF
j_call: TRBJ2-5; v_call: TRBV24-1; clone_size: few; d_call: TRBD1; cdr3_nt: TGTGCCACCAGTAGAACAGGGGCGTGGGAGACCCAGTACTTC; cdr3_aa: CATSRTGAWETQYF
j_call: TRBJ1-3; v_call: TRBV11-1; clone_size: .; d_call: .; cdr3_nt: TGTGCCAGCAGCTCGCTACCCAGTCTACGAGGAAACACCATATATTTT; cdr3_aa: CASSSLPSLRGNTIYF
j_call: TRBJ1-5; v_call: TRBV5-1; clone_size: many; d_call: .; cdr3_nt: TGCGCCAGCAGCTTGGGTGCCCCAAATCAGCCCCAGCATTTT; cdr3_aa: CASSLGAPNQPQHF
j_call: TRBJ2-7; v_call: TRBV7-2; clone_size: many; d_call: TRBD1; cdr3_nt: TGTGCCAGCAGCCTGCAGGGGGATGTTCACGAGCAGTACTTC; cdr3_aa: CASSLQGDVHEQYF
j_call: TRBJ2-3; v_call: TRBV27; clone_size: .; d_call: .; cdr3_nt: TGTGCCAGCAGTTTGGTGGGGAATATGGGACTTTACACAGATACGCAGTATTTT; cdr3_aa: CASSLVGNMGLYTDTQYF
j_call: TRBJ1-5; v_call: TRBV7-8; clone_size: many; d_call: TRBD1; cdr3_nt: TGTGCCAGCAGCCCCAACCAGGGGGTGGATCAGCCCCAGCATTTT; cdr3_aa: CASSPNQGVDQPQHF
j_call: TRBJ2-5; v_call: TRBV27; clone_size: many; d_call: TRBD1; cdr3_nt: TGTGCCAGCAGTTTGAGCCGGGACAGTCCTATCCAAGAGACCCAGTACTTC; cdr3_aa: CASSLSRDSPIQETQYF
j_call: TRBJ1-1; v_call: TRBV5-1; clone_size: many; d_call: .; cdr3_nt: TGCGCCAGCAGCCACGGAGACACTGAAGCTTTCTTT; cdr3_aa: CASSHGDTEAFF
j_call: TRBJ1-2; v_call: TRBV28; clone_size: .; d_call: TRBD1; cdr3_nt: TGTGCCAGCAGGTGGACAGGGCCATCGGAAGGCTACACCTTC; cdr3_aa: CASRWTGPSEGYTF
j_call: TRBJ2-5; v_call: TRBV20-1; clone_size: many; d_call: TRBD2; cdr3_nt: TGCAGTGCTAGAGATTATCGGCGGGAGGGCGGCGAGACCCAGTACTTC; cdr3_aa: CSARDYRREGGETQYF
j_call: TRBJ2-6; v_call: TRBV3-1; clone_size: many; d_call: .; cdr3_nt: TGTGCCAGCAGCCAAGATCCCGCCTCTGGGGCCAACGTCCTGACTTTC; cdr3_aa: CASSQDPASGANVLTF
j_call: TRBJ2-7; v_call: TRBV11-2; clone_size: .; d_call: .; cdr3_nt: TGTGCCAGCAGCTTAGGTTCGGGGTTACAATACGAGCAGTACTTC; cdr3_aa: CASSLGSGLQYEQYF
j_call: TRBJ2-3; v_call: TRBV12-3/TRBV12-4; clone_size: many; d_call: .; cdr3_nt: TGTGCCACCCTAGCATCGGGGGATACGCAGTATTTT; cdr3_aa: CATLASGDTQYF
j_call: TRBJ1-1; v_call: TRBV5-1; clone_size: .; d_call: .; cdr3_nt: TGCGCCAGCAGCTTGGTCCCGTCCACGAGGGCTGGGAACACTGAAGCTTTCTTT; cdr3_aa: CASSLVPSTRAGNTEAFF
j_call: TRBJ2-3; v_call: TRBV20-1; clone_size: .; d_call: .; cdr3_nt: TGCAGTGCTCCGACATATAGCACAGATACGCAGTATTTT; cdr3_aa: CSAPTYSTDTQYF
j_call: TRBJ1-4; v_call: TRBV20-1; clone_size: many; d_call: .; cdr3_nt: TGCAGTGCTAGAGATCGGGGGGGCGGTGAAAAACTGTTTTTT; cdr3_aa: CSARDRGGGEKLFF
j_call: TRBJ1-1; v_call: TRBV12-3/TRBV12-4; clone_size: many; d_call: .; cdr3_nt: TGTGCCAGCAGACTTGCGGGACACCTCACTGAAGCTTTCTTT; cdr3_aa: CASRLAGHLTEAFF
j_call: TRBJ1-6; v_call: TRBV6-4; clone_size: few; d_call: TRBD1; cdr3_nt: TGTGCCAGCAGCTCACCCTTGGAGGGGGACAGCTCACCCCTCCACTTT; cdr3_aa: CASSSPLEGDSSPLHF
j_call: TRBJ1-1; v_call: TRBV28; clone_size: .; d_call: .; cdr3_nt: TGTGCCAGCAGTTTACGGCACACTGAAGCTTTCTTT; cdr3_aa: CASSLRHTEAFF
j_call: TRBJ2-7; v_call: TRBV18; clone_size: .; d_call: .; cdr3_nt: TGTGCCAGCTCACCCCTCGGGGGCGAGCAGTACTTC; cdr3_aa: CASSPLGGEQYF
j_call: TRBJ2-3; v_call: TRBV13; clone_size: few; d_call: TRBD2; cdr3_nt: TGTGCCAGCAGTTCCCTAGCGGGGGGGCTCCCAGATACGCAGTATTTT; cdr3_aa: CASSSLAGGLPDTQYF
j_call: TRBJ2-7; v_call: TRBV4-1; clone_size: many; d_call: .; cdr3_nt: TGCGCCAGCAGCCAAGATCGCGCAGGAAACTACGAGCAGTACTTC; cdr3_aa: CASSQDRAGNYEQYF
j_call: TRBJ1-1; v_call: TRBV6-1; clone_size: .; d_call: .; cdr3_nt: TGTGCCAGCAGTGCCATAGAGAACACTGAAGCTTTCTTT; cdr3_aa: CASSAIENTEAFF
j_call: TRBJ2-3; v_call: TRBV9; clone_size: .; d_call: .; cdr3_nt: TGTGCCAGCAGCGTAGACGGGGCGAGCACAGATACGCAGTATTTT; cdr3_aa: CASSVDGASTDTQYF